This T cell receptor (beta chain) comes out of a study of cytomegalovirus exposure and HLA in healthy donors. In germline, CDR1 is SGHTA, CDR2 FQGTGA. This CDR3 has 19 residues. Trimming removed 4 bases from V and 0 bases from J; junction bases left unmatched: 10. The study ran its PCR with 60 Vbeta and 13 Jbeta primers. The data were produced by immunoSEQ multiplex PCR, yet TCRdb's version contains in-frame clones alone and is incomplete. The repertoire has some 90,000 clones, over 60% of them found once; the top ten carry roughly 3%. This sequence originates from a man between 35 and 55 years old in good health and CMV-seronegative. Source material: PBMCs. The rearrangement joins TRBV7-3 to TRBJ2-3; 13 bases align to TRBD2. The CDR3 DNA reads TGTGCCAGCAGCTCGACAGGACTAGCGGGGGCCCTTAGCACAGATACGCAGTATTTT. This sequence encodes CASSSTGLAGALSTDTQYF.